Listed here are 11 T cell receptor beta chains from one sample, sequenced in a study of blood T cell repertoires in COVID-19. The repertoire was sequenced with immunoSEQ multiplex PCR; TCRdb's copy has only in-frame clones and lacks some. This sample yields around 170,000 clones, of which roughly 80% are seen a single time; less than 15% belongs to the top ten. What was sequenced was PBMCs or T cells enriched from blood (not recorded which). The source of these receptors is a man between 45 and 60 years old who had recovered from COVID-19.

V and J are TRBV6-5 and TRBJ2-5, with TRBD2 matching 10 bases. Germline CDR1 MNHEY, CDR2 SVGAGI. CDR3 length equals 16 residues. Trimming removed 0 bases from V and 7 bases from J; junction bases left unmatched: 8. CDR3 nucleotides: TGTGCCAGCAGTTACTCTTCTAGCGGGGGTCAGGGGACCCAGTACTTC. Its translation: CASSYSSSGGQGTQYF.

This clone has a single count. The chain recombines TRBV3-1 (or the pseudogene TRBV3-2) with TRBJ2-7, with D maybe TRBD2 (5 bases). Deletions cut 0 bases from V and 3 bases from J, with 18 bases between. This CDR3 spans 17 amino acids. Germline loops: CDR1 LGHDT, CDR2 YNNKEL (reference sequence). The CDR3 DNA reads as TGTGCCAGCAGCCAAGATTGGATCCCCGGGGAAAACTACGAGCAGTACTTC. Translation gives CASSQDWIPGENYEQYF.

This clone has just one count. The V and J genes are TRBV5-1 and TRBJ2-3, with D hard to call. Trimming left V 1 base short and J 6 bases short, with 12 bases between. The CDR3 is 14 amino acids. CDR1 and CDR2 (germline): SGHRS, YFSETQ. DNA of the CDR3: TGCGCCAGCAGCTTGTTTCGGCAGGCCGATACGCAGTATTTT. It is translated as CASSLFRQADTQYF.

V usage is TRBV28 and J usage is TRBJ2-7; weak D call: TRBD1 (5 bases). V lost 5 bases to trimming and J lost 1 base, with 15 bases between them. This CDR3 spans 15 amino acids. CDR1 and CDR2 from the germline V gene are MDHEN and SYDVKM. CDR3 sequence reads: CASSAPQGRSYEQYF. In DNA, the CDR3 is TGTGCCAGCAGTGCCCCGCAGGGAAGGTCCTACGAGCAGTACTTC.

The V call is TRBV5-5, the J call TRBJ1-4, with 9 bases matching TRBD1. J was trimmed by 5 bases and V by 4 bases; bases with no gene match: 12. Germline V gene lookup returns CDR1 SGHKS and CDR2 YYEKEE (reference sequence). The CDR3 contains 17 residues. CDR3 region: CASSRGIGTGQNEKLFF. The CDR3, as DNA: TGTGCCAGCAGCCGGGGGATCGGGACAGGGCAGAATGAAAAACTGTTTTTT.

The chain recombines TRBV5-1 with TRBJ2-1, with D uncertain. V was pared by 0 bases and J by 8 bases, with 12 bases between. Per germline, CDR1 SGHRS and CDR2 YFSETQ. The CDR3 is 14 residues long. The chain's CDR3 is CASSLGRPRDEQFF. In DNA, the CDR3 is TGCGCCAGCAGCTTGGGTAGGCCCCGGGATGAGCAGTTCTTC.

The CDR3 is CASSSQQGGEQYF. The CDR3 coding sequence is TGTGCCAGCAGCTCACAACAGGGGGGGGAGCAGTACTTC. The chain links TRBV7-6 to TRBJ2-7; D possibly corresponds to TRBD1 (8 bases). Germline values: CDR1 SGHVS, CDR2 FNYEAQ. V lost 4 bases, J lost 7 bases, and 14 bases lay in between. The CDR3 sequence is 13 residues long.

The chain couples TRBV28 to TRBJ2-5, with TRBD1 matching 12 bases. V was clipped by 6 bases and J by 6 bases; unmatched bases: 5. Per the germline V gene, CDR1 is MDHEN and CDR2 is SYDVKM. This CDR3 comprises 14 residues. The CDR3, as DNA: TGTGCCAGCAGCCCGGGACAGGGGGCGAAGACCCAGTACTTC. Its protein is CASSPGQGAKTQYF.

This clone was seen a handful of times. The chain links TRBV3-1 (or the pseudogene TRBV3-2) to TRBJ2-4, with 8 bases lining up with TRBD1. Germline trimming cut 0 bases from V and 0 bases from J; bases unmatched to any gene: 4. This CDR3 comprises 17 residues. Germline CDR1 LGHDT, CDR2 YNNKEL (reference sequence). The CDR3 nucleotides read TGTGCCAGCAGCCAAGAAGGCGGGACAGGAGCCAAAAACATTCAGTACTTC. It specifies CASSQEGGTGAKNIQYF.

The chain recombines TRBV4-3 with TRBJ2-2; the D gene is possibly TRBD1 (5 bases). The germline V and J ends were trimmed by 4 bases and 5 bases, with 11 bases remaining between them. The CDR3 extends over 14 amino acids. CDR1 is LGHNA, CDR2 YSLEER, per germline. The CDR3 loop is CASSLVRGTGELFF. The CDR3 nucleotides read TGCGCCAGCAGCCTAGTAAGGGGTACCGGGGAGCTGTTTTTT.

The rearrangement links TRBV2 to TRBJ1-5, with D hard to call. Per germline, CDR1 SNHLY and CDR2 FYNNEI. The CDR3 is 14 residues long. V lost 4 bases and J lost 2, with 9 bases in between. The CDR3 protein is CASSARNRNQPQHF. CDR3 coding DNA: TGTGCCAGCAGTGCCCGTAATCGCAATCAGCCCCAGCATTTT.